The next 6 T cell receptor beta chains were all read from a single sample in a study of control samples from healthy donors and cancer patients. This table comes from immunoSEQ multiplex PCR, and its TCRdb copy is limited to in-frame clones, with some not included. The sample holds 100,000 to 150,000 clones; roughly 89% are singletons and the top ten take roughly 6%. The source material was blood. The receptors here all came from a man between 18 and 35 years old in good health.

The gene calls are TRBV5-4 and TRBJ2-1; no reliable D call. The CDR3 sequence is 15 residues long. Deletions cut 4 bases from V and 2 bases from J, with 13 bases between. Germline CDR1 reads SGHNT; CDR2 reads YYREEE (reference sequence). As DNA, the CDR3 is TGTGCCAGCAGCGACGGGTCCACCCCCTACAATGAGCAGTTCTTC. Its translation: CASSDGSTPYNEQFF.

The chain links TRBV5-1 to TRBJ1-4; weak D call: TRBD1 (5 bases). This CDR3 is 17 amino acids long. Germline CDR1 SGHRS, CDR2 YFSETQ. Trimming pared 1 base from V and 4 bases from J, leaving 17 bases between. This chain's CDR3 is CASSLNGAPPYNEKLFF. The CDR3 bases are TGCGCCAGCAGCTTGAACGGGGCCCCTCCCTATAATGAAAAACTGTTTTTT. The full variable domain, its missing parts supplied by reference TRBV5-1 and TRBJ1-4, is KAGVTQTPRYLIKTRGQQVTLSCSPISGHRSVSWYQQTPGQGLQFLFEYFSETQRNKGNFPGRFSGRQFSNSRSEMNVSTLELGDSALYLCASSLNGAPPYNEKLFFGSGTQLSVL.

The V and J genes are TRBV5-1 and TRBJ2-3; D is unresolved. This CDR3 contains 12 residues. The germline V gene has CDR1 SGHRS and CDR2 YFSETQ. Trimming cost V 1 base and J 6 bases, with 6 bases left between them. The CDR3 bases are TGCGCCAGCAGCTTGACATTTGATACGCAGTATTTT. It yields the protein CASSLTFDTQYF.

The V gene is TRBV3-1 (or the pseudogene TRBV3-2), the J gene TRBJ2-1, with unresolved D. This CDR3 is 15 amino acids long. Germline CDR1 and CDR2: LGHDT and YNNKEL (reference sequence). V lost 0 bases and J lost 6, with 12 bases in between. The CDR3 loop reads CASSQDVIGSNEQFF. CDR3 nucleotide sequence: TGTGCCAGCAGCCAAGACGTGATCGGGTCCAATGAGCAGTTCTTC.

V usage is TRBV2 and J usage is TRBJ1-1, with 10 bases matching TRBD1. The CDR3 is 17 residues long. Germline V gene sequence: CDR1 SNHLY, CDR2 FYNNEI. V lost 4 bases and J lost 0; bases outside the gene matches: 8. CDR3 region: CASSGRQGALLNTEAFF. The CDR3 DNA follows: TGTGCCAGCAGTGGACGACAGGGGGCTCTCCTGAACACTGAAGCTTTCTTT. Drawing the rest from reference TRBV2 and TRBJ1-1, the complete variable domain is EPEVTQTPSHQVTQMGQEVILRCVPISNHLYFYWYRQILGQKVEFLVSFYNNEISEKSEIFDDQFSVERPDGSNFTLKIRSTKLEDSAMYFCASSGRQGALLNTEAFFGQGTRLTVV.

In the case of this clone: One end of the junction varies from germline; a read error may be responsible. The sample contains more than one DNA sequence encoding this CDR3. The rearrangement uses TRBV11-3 and TRBJ1-1; D is perhaps TRBD1 (6 bases). The CDR3 covers 18 residues. Per germline, CDR1 SGHNT and CDR2 YENEEA. CDR3 amino acids: CASSLYFGQRTPNTEAFF. In DNA form, the CDR3 reads TGTGCCAGCAGCTTATATTTCGGACAGCGTACGCCGAACACCGAAGCTTTCTTT.